This TCR beta chain was identified during a study of blood T cell repertoires in COVID-19. Study summary: Researchers got acute and convalescent COVID-19 samples from the United States, Italy and Spain. The analysed material was cDNA or gDNA that came from T cells, B-cell-depleted T cells, or PBMCs.

The method was immunoSEQ multiplex PCR; TCRdb's version includes in-frame clones alone and lacks a portion of them. Found here are some 180,000 clones, about 86% of them singletons; the top ten hold around 9.9%. The J segment lost 3 bases and the V segment lost 4 bases, leaving 4 bases of the junction unmatched. The CDR3 spans 15 residues. Per germline, CDR1 LNHNV and CDR2 YYDKDF (reference sequence). The receptor was derived from a man between 65 and 85 years old with active or convalescent COVID-19. This rearrangement joins TRBV15 to TRBJ2-7, with 12 bases fitting TRBD2. Sequenced: peripheral blood. CDR3 DNA sequence: TGTGCCACCAGCACCCGACTAGCGGGAGTCTACGAGCAGTACTTC. Encoded protein: CATSTRLAGVYEQYF.